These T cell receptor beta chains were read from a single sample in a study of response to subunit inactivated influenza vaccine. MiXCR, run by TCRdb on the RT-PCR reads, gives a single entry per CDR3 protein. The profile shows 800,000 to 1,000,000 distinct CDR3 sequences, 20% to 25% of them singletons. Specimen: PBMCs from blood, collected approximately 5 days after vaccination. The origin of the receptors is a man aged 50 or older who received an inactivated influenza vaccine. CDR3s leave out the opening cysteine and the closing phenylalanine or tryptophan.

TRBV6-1 ASSRMGGTDTQY
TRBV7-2 ASSLEAGSEQY
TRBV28 ASSGTASDIPLALETQY
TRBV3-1 ASSQDRVWQSSYNEQF
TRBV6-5 ASSSARDRVGDEQF
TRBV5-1 ASSPGQSGDTQY
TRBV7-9 ASSVSRAYYGYT
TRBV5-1 ASSTGGPSETQY
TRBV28 ASGRPYGYT
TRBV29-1 SVVAQGADYGYT
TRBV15 ATSREQQGNSPLH
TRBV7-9 ASSLEVDNEQF
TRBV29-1 SVEGVFETNYGYT
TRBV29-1 SVEPRGAGEQY
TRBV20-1 SASSTSGSTDTQY
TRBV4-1 ASSQNQGVRTDTQY
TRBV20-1 SAMRSGANVLT
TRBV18 ANSRDPNTEAF
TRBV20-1 SARRDQGNSPLH
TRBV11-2 ASSRGGVQY
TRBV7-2 ASSTWTAARETQY
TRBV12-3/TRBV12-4 ASSFLGRGETQY
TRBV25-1 ASSDLKSGNTIY
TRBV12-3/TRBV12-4 ASSRIQGNYGYT
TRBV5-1 ASSLGQGGGEQF
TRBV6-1 ASTGGGVPYNEQF
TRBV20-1 SAKKDLPDYEQY
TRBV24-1 ATSAGGQSYEQY
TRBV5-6 ASSVGQGGETQY
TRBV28 ASRVKGREQF
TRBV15 ATSRALGTGDSGNTIY
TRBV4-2 ASSQYQASGELF
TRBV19 ASSIDPGQRYTEAF
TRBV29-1 SVEGRGRGPDLYNEQF
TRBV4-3 ASRASSGPLDEQF
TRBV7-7 ASSLGESSYEQY
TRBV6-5 ASSYNTGDGEQY
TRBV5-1 ASSPATTGELF
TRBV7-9 ASSRVWDRARTGELF
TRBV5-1 ASSFVPEWGLFGDTQY
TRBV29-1 SVKTPGQVTYEQY
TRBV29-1 SVAGGRGNEQF
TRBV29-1 SVVQKSYEQY
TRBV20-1 SASPGVNQPQH
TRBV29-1 SVGDSSEQF
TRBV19 ASRWDGLNTEAF
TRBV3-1 ASSQPGTSGRVDSYNEQF
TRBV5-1 ASSKGTGANEKLF
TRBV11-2 ASSLNRDADTQY
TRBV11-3 ASSLGNWKQETQY
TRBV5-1 ASSYVGGPGELF
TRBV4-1 ASSLEMGGSSPLH
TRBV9 ASSAGLKDTQY
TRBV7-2 ASSLTSGAGETQY